This T cell receptor (beta chain) was recorded in a study of blood T cell repertoires in COVID-19. The assay was immunoSEQ multiplex PCR, and TCRdb's table has in-frame clones only and misses some. The sample holds just under 150,000 clones, roughly 86% seen once. V gave up 6 bases and J gave up 5 bases; unmatched junction bases: 7. Germline V CDR1 and CDR2: SEHNR, FQNEAQ (reference sequence). This CDR3 has 15 amino acids. The sequence came from a woman aged 50 to 60 with acute or convalescent COVID-19. The chain couples TRBV7-9 to TRBJ2-2; 9 positions match TRBD1. Source material: peripheral blood. The CDR3, as DNA: TGTGCCAGCAGTCCGGGACAGGGTATAACCGGGGAGCTGTTTTTT. It codes for CASSPGQGITGELFF.